This TCR beta chain was obtained from a study of Graves' ophthalmopathy and Graves' hyperthyroidism. The CDR3 runs 12 residues. Per the germline V gene, CDR1 is LNHDA and CDR2 is SQIVND (reference sequence). V was cut by 7 bases and J by 8 bases, with 9 bases left in between. RNA transcripts were the template, and TCR beta CDR3 regions were amplified from them. The library came from an HTBI-primed first-round RT-PCR and a second-round multiplex PCR. TCRdb re-analysed the multiplex PCR reads in MiXCR, keeping a single row per CDR3 protein. Of 300,000 or so distinct CDR3 sequences listed, roughly a sixth were seen once; the top ten hold about 12%. This clonotype showed up many times. Excluded: other autoimmune disease, uncontrolled infection, pregnancy or lactation. Orbital computed tomography, together with clinical symptoms, serum thyroxine, TRAb and thyroid ultrasound, was used for diagnosis. PBMCs were obtained from 10 ml of fresh peripheral blood.

The V and J genes are TRBV19 and TRBJ1-6, with no clear D. This sequence originates from an adult man with Graves' ophthalmopathy. The sequencing input was peripheral blood. CDR3 bases: TGTGCCAGTAAATATCGGGATTCACCCCTCCACTTT. Protein sequence: CASKYRDSPLHF.